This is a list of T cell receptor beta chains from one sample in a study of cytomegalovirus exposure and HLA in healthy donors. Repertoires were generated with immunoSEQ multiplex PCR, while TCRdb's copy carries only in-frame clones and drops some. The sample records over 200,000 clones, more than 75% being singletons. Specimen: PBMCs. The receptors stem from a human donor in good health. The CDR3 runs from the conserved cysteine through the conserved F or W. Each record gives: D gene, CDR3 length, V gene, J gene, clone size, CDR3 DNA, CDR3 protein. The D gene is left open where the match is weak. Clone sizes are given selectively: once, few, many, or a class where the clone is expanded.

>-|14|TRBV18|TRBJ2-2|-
TGTGCCAGCTCACACACAGGGACGGCCGGGGAGCTGTTTTTT
CASSHTGTAGELFF
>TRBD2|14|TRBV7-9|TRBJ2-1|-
TGTGCCAGCAGCTTAGCCGGACTAGTTGCCGAGCAGTTCTTC
CASSLAGLVAEQFF
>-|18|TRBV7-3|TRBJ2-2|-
TGTGCCAGCAGGATACCGGACAGAGAACTTCCTAACACCGGGGAGCTGTTTTTT
CASRIPDRELPNTGELFF
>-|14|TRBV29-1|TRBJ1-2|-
TGCAGCGTTGAACGGGGGGGCGTGAACTATGGCTACACCTTC
CSVERGGVNYGYTF
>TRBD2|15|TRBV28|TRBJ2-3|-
TGTGCCAGCAGTTCCGCCGCGGGAGGGCCAGATACGCAGTATTTT
CASSSAAGGPDTQYF
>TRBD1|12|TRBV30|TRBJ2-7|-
TGTGCCTGGGACAGGGTCCCGGGCGAGCAGTACTTC
CAWDRVPGEQYF
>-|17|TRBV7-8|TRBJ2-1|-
TGTGCCAGCAGCCTAGTTCCAGCGGCGAGCTCCTACAATGAGCAGTTCTTC
CASSLVPAASSYNEQFF
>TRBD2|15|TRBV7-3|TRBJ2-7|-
TGTGCCAGCAGCTTAGGGGTTAGCGGGAGGTACGAGCAGTACTTC
CASSLGVSGRYEQYF
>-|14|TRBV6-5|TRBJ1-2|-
TGTGCCAGCAGTTACTCCACAGCTAACTATGGCTACACCTTC
CASSYSTANYGYTF
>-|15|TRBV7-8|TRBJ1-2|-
TGTGCCAGCAGCCTCGGGACTACTTATAACTATGGCTACACCTTC
CASSLGTTYNYGYTF
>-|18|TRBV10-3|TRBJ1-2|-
TGTGCCATCAAGGCGGCCCCTTCAACAGGGTCGAGGGGCTATGGCTACACCTTC
CAIKAAPSTGSRGYGYTF
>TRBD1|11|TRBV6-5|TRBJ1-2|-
TGTGCCAGCCGGACAGGGAGTGGCTACACCTTC
CASRTGSGYTF
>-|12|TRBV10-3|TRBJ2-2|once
TGTGCCATCAGTGTAAACACCGGGGAGCTGTTTTTT
CAISVNTGELFF
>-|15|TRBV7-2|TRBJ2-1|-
TGTGCCAGCAGCTTGTCGGGACACTTCTACAATGAGCAGTTCTTC
CASSLSGHFYNEQFF
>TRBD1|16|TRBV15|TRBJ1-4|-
TGTGCCACCAGCAGAGATCTCAGTCGGACAGGGGAAAAACTGTTTTTT
CATSRDLSRTGEKLFF
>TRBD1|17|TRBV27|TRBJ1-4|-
TGTGCCAGCAGTTTGAGGGGGCCATATGCAACTAATGAAAAACTGTTTTTT
CASSLRGPYATNEKLFF
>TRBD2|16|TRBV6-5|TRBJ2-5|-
TGTGCCAGCAGTTACTCAGCTAGCGGGGTCCAAGAGACCCAGTACTTC
CASSYSASGVQETQYF
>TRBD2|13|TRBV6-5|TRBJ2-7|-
TGTGCCAGCCGGCCTAGCGGGAGCGGGGAGCAGTACTTC
CASRPSGSGEQYF
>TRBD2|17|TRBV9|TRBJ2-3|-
TGTGCCAGCAGCGTGACCCCAGCGGGAGGGGGCGAAGATACGCAGTATTTT
CASSVTPAGGGEDTQYF
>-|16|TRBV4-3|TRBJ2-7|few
TGCGCCAGCAGCCAAGATAACGAGGGCCTCCCCTACGAGCAGTACTTC
CASSQDNEGLPYEQYF
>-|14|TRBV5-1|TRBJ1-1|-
TGCGCCAGCAGCTTGGAGGCAGGGGTATTTGAGGCTTTCTTT
CASSLEAGVFEAFF
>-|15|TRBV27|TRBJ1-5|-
TGTGCCAGCAGTTTATCCACCGGTCCCAATCAGCCCCAGCATTTT
CASSLSTGPNQPQHF
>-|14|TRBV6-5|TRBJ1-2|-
TGTGCCAGCAGGCCAGGGGCACCCGGCTATGGCTACACCTTC
CASRPGAPGYGYTF